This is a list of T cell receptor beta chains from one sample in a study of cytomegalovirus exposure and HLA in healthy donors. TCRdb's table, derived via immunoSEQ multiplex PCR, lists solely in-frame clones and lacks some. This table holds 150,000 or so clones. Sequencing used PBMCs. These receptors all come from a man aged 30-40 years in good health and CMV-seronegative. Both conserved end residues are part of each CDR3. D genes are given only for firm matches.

cdr3_aa: CASSLGQPSYEQYF
cdr3_nt: TGCGCCAGCAGCTTGGGACAGCCCTCCTACGAGCAGTACTTC
v_call: TRBV5-1
d_call: NA
cdr3_length: 14
j_call: TRBJ2-7

cdr3_aa: CSVEEVGYNEQFF
cdr3_nt: TGCAGCGTTGAAGAAGTCGGTTACAATGAGCAGTTCTTC
v_call: TRBV29-1
d_call: NA
cdr3_length: 13
j_call: TRBJ2-1

cdr3_aa: CASRDSFRQYEQYF
cdr3_nt: TGTGCCAGCAGGGACAGTTTTCGGCAGTACGAGCAGTACTTC
v_call: TRBV28
d_call: NA
cdr3_length: 14
j_call: TRBJ2-7

cdr3_aa: CASSQVGTGMPTYEQYF
cdr3_nt: TGCGCCAGCAGCCAAGTGGGGACAGGGATGCCAACCTACGAGCAGTACTTC
v_call: TRBV4-1
d_call: TRBD1
cdr3_length: 17
j_call: TRBJ2-7

cdr3_aa: CASSVVETDTQYF
cdr3_nt: TGTGCCAGCAGCGTAGTAGAGACAGATACGCAGTATTTT
v_call: TRBV9
d_call: NA
cdr3_length: 13
j_call: TRBJ2-3

cdr3_aa: CASSQDDPGPYGYTF
cdr3_nt: TGTGCCAGCAGCCAAGATGACCCAGGGCCCTATGGCTACACCTTC
v_call: TRBV14
d_call: NA
cdr3_length: 15
j_call: TRBJ1-2

cdr3_aa: CASSLGQGDEKLFF
cdr3_nt: TGCGCCAGCAGCCTGGGACAGGGGGATGAAAAACTGTTTTTT
v_call: TRBV5-1
d_call: TRBD1
cdr3_length: 14
j_call: TRBJ1-4

cdr3_aa: CASSPPRGSGRVDGQYF
cdr3_nt: TGTGCCAGCAGTCCACCGCGGGGTAGCGGGAGGGTAGACGGGCAGTACTTC
v_call: TRBV27
d_call: TRBD2
cdr3_length: 17
j_call: TRBJ2-7

cdr3_aa: CASTVGTGGNIQYF
cdr3_nt: TGTGCCAGTACGGTGGGGACAGGGGGAAACATTCAGTACTTC
v_call: TRBV19
d_call: TRBD1
cdr3_length: 14
j_call: TRBJ2-4

cdr3_aa: CASSTTPQGAGEGYTF
cdr3_nt: TGCGCCAGCAGCACAACTCCACAGGGGGCAGGGGAAGGCTACACCTTC
v_call: TRBV5-1
d_call: TRBD1
cdr3_length: 16
j_call: TRBJ1-2

cdr3_aa: CASSLQLAGGPGGGGEQYF
cdr3_nt: TGTGCCAGCAGCTTGCAACTAGCGGGGGGGCCAGGGGGCGGCGGAGAGCAGTACTTC
v_call: TRBV7-2
d_call: TRBD2
cdr3_length: 19
j_call: TRBJ2-7

cdr3_aa: CAWSVHRGRRIGNTIYF
cdr3_nt: TGTGCCTGGAGTGTACACAGGGGGCGGAGGATAGGAAACACCATATATTTT
v_call: TRBV30
d_call: TRBD1
cdr3_length: 17
j_call: TRBJ1-3

cdr3_aa: CASSVQLAPNGDGWNEQYF
cdr3_nt: TGTGCCAGCAGTGTTCAACTAGCCCCAAATGGAGATGGGTGGAACGAGCAGTACTTC
v_call: TRBV27
d_call: NA
cdr3_length: 19
j_call: TRBJ2-7

cdr3_aa: CASSPGTAGYNYGYTF
cdr3_nt: TGCGCCAGCAGCCCAGGGACAGCCGGATATAACTATGGCTACACCTTC
v_call: TRBV5-1
d_call: TRBD1
cdr3_length: 16
j_call: TRBJ1-2

cdr3_aa: CASSSRLAASQETQYF
cdr3_nt: TGTGCCAGCAGCTCAAGACTAGCGGCTTCCCAAGAGACCCAGTACTTC
v_call: TRBV11-2
d_call: TRBD2
cdr3_length: 16
j_call: TRBJ2-5

cdr3_aa: CASSWGLSNYGYTF
cdr3_nt: TGTGCCAGCAGCTGGGGACTATCTAACTATGGCTACACCTTC
v_call: TRBV5-6
d_call: NA
cdr3_length: 14
j_call: TRBJ1-2

cdr3_aa: CASSVLAGELGNEQFF
cdr3_nt: TGTGCCAGCAGCGTCCTAGCGGGGGAGTTGGGTAATGAGCAGTTCTTC
v_call: TRBV9
d_call: TRBD2
cdr3_length: 16
j_call: TRBJ2-1

cdr3_aa: CASSFDSNTEAFF
cdr3_nt: TGTGCCAGCAGCTTTGACAGTAACACTGAAGCTTTCTTT
v_call: TRBV7-6
d_call: NA
cdr3_length: 13
j_call: TRBJ1-1

cdr3_aa: CASRRSGQQYEQYF
cdr3_nt: TGCGCCAGCAGACGTTCGGGACAACAATACGAGCAGTACTTC
v_call: TRBV5-1
d_call: NA
cdr3_length: 14
j_call: TRBJ2-7

cdr3_aa: CASSVRATGLVGELFF
cdr3_nt: TGTGCCAGCAGCGTCCGAGCGACAGGGTTGGTCGGGGAGCTGTTTTTT
v_call: TRBV9
d_call: TRBD1
cdr3_length: 16
j_call: TRBJ2-2

cdr3_aa: CAWSVQRVETQYF
cdr3_nt: TGTGCCTGGAGTGTTCAGAGGGTTGAGACCCAGTACTTC
v_call: TRBV30
d_call: NA
cdr3_length: 13
j_call: TRBJ2-5

cdr3_aa: CASSFQDSYYEQYF
cdr3_nt: TGCGCCAGCAGCTTTCAGGACAGCTACTACGAGCAGTACTTC
v_call: TRBV5-1
d_call: NA
cdr3_length: 14
j_call: TRBJ2-7

cdr3_aa: CASSYDRGGEKLFF
cdr3_nt: TGTGCCAGCAGTTACGACAGGGGGGGTGAAAAACTGTTTTTT
v_call: TRBV6-5
d_call: TRBD1
cdr3_length: 14
j_call: TRBJ1-4

cdr3_aa: CASSKERGLINQPQHF
cdr3_nt: TGTGCCAGCAGCAAAGAAAGAGGCCTCATTAATCAGCCCCAGCATTTT
v_call: TRBV21-1
d_call: NA
cdr3_length: 16
j_call: TRBJ1-5

cdr3_aa: CASSQVVGGGSSYEQYF
cdr3_nt: TGCGCCAGCAGCCAAGTTGTTGGTGGCGGTAGCTCCTACGAGCAGTACTTC
v_call: TRBV4-3
d_call: NA
cdr3_length: 17
j_call: TRBJ2-7

cdr3_aa: CASSYGLAGGGSTDTQYF
cdr3_nt: TGTGCCAGCAGCTATGGACTAGCGGGAGGTGGTTCGACAGATACGCAGTATTTT
v_call: TRBV5-4
d_call: TRBD2
cdr3_length: 18
j_call: TRBJ2-3

cdr3_aa: CASSSVGVTLSTDTQYF
cdr3_nt: TGTGCCAGCAGTTCTGTCGGGGTTACCCTTAGCACAGATACGCAGTATTTT
v_call: TRBV27
d_call: NA
cdr3_length: 17
j_call: TRBJ2-3

cdr3_aa: CASSLGRGNQPQHF
cdr3_nt: TGTGCCAGCAGTCTAGGTCGAGGCAATCAGCCCCAGCATTTT
v_call: TRBV6-5
d_call: NA
cdr3_length: 14
j_call: TRBJ1-5

cdr3_aa: CASSLGLETAAWFF
cdr3_nt: TGCGCCAGCAGCTTGGGACTGGAGACCGCCGCATGGTTCTTC
v_call: TRBV5-1
d_call: NA
cdr3_length: 14
j_call: TRBJ2-1

cdr3_aa: CASSLDEIRVSDGYTF
cdr3_nt: TGTGCCAGCAGCTTAGATGAAATCAGGGTTTCAGATGGCTACACCTTC
v_call: TRBV7-8
d_call: NA
cdr3_length: 16
j_call: TRBJ1-2

cdr3_aa: CASRPDSYTGELFF
cdr3_nt: TGTGCCAGCAGACCCGACAGTTACACCGGGGAGCTGTTTTTT
v_call: TRBV7-6
d_call: NA
cdr3_length: 14
j_call: TRBJ2-2

cdr3_aa: CATSRDTGAEKLFF
cdr3_nt: TGTGCCACCAGCAGAGATACAGGGGCTGAAAAACTGTTTTTT
v_call: TRBV15
d_call: TRBD1
cdr3_length: 14
j_call: TRBJ1-4

cdr3_aa: CASSLVGGGVGQPQHF
cdr3_nt: TGTGCCAGCAGCTTAGTAGGCGGGGGTGTGGGTCAGCCCCAGCATTTT
v_call: TRBV7-2
d_call: NA
cdr3_length: 16
j_call: TRBJ1-5

cdr3_aa: CASSGTYNEQFF
cdr3_nt: TGTGCCAGCAGCGGGACCTACAATGAGCAGTTCTTC
v_call: TRBV6-5
d_call: NA
cdr3_length: 12
j_call: TRBJ2-1

cdr3_aa: CASSSVAGVNYNEQFF
cdr3_nt: TGTGCCAGCAGTTCGGTAGCGGGAGTCAACTACAATGAGCAGTTCTTC
v_call: TRBV27
d_call: TRBD2
cdr3_length: 16
j_call: TRBJ2-1

cdr3_aa: CASTGVNTEAFF
cdr3_nt: TGTGCCAGCACCGGGGTAAACACTGAAGCTTTCTTT
v_call: TRBV11-3
d_call: NA
cdr3_length: 12
j_call: TRBJ1-1

cdr3_aa: CASSDGFYEQYF
cdr3_nt: TGTGCCAGCAGTGACGGGTTCTACGAGCAGTACTTC
v_call: TRBV2
d_call: NA
cdr3_length: 12
j_call: TRBJ2-7

cdr3_aa: CASSVANRDTQYF
cdr3_nt: TGTGCCAGCAGCGTAGCTAACCGGGATACGCAGTATTTT
v_call: TRBV9
d_call: NA
cdr3_length: 13
j_call: TRBJ2-3

cdr3_aa: CASSLGPGTGGYEQYF
cdr3_nt: TGTGCCAGCAGCTTAGGGCCCGGGACAGGGGGCTACGAGCAGTACTTC
v_call: TRBV7-8
d_call: TRBD1
cdr3_length: 16
j_call: TRBJ2-7

cdr3_aa: CASISGQSSYEQYF
cdr3_nt: TGTGCCAGCATTTCGGGACAGAGCTCCTACGAGCAGTACTTC
v_call: TRBV28
d_call: TRBD1
cdr3_length: 14
j_call: TRBJ2-7

cdr3_aa: CASSYVRTGGSYGYTF
cdr3_nt: TGTGCCAGCAGTTACGTGCGTACAGGGGGCTCGTATGGCTACACCTTC
v_call: TRBV6-5
d_call: TRBD1
cdr3_length: 16
j_call: TRBJ1-2

cdr3_aa: CASSSLISYEQYF
cdr3_nt: TGTGCCAGCAGCAGCTTAATTTCCTACGAGCAGTACTTC
v_call: TRBV14
d_call: NA
cdr3_length: 13
j_call: TRBJ2-7

cdr3_aa: CASSGPGQGAEQYF
cdr3_nt: TGTGCCAGCAGCGGGCCGGGACAGGGCGCCGAGCAGTACTTC
v_call: TRBV5-5
d_call: TRBD1
cdr3_length: 14
j_call: TRBJ2-7

cdr3_aa: CASSVGSARYNEQFF
cdr3_nt: TGTGCCAGCAGCGTAGGTAGCGCCAGGTACAATGAGCAGTTCTTC
v_call: TRBV9
d_call: NA
cdr3_length: 15
j_call: TRBJ2-1

cdr3_aa: CASSSLGRQGGDYGYTF
cdr3_nt: TGTGCCAGCAGCTCACTGGGAAGGCAGGGAGGGGACTATGGCTACACCTTC
v_call: TRBV9
d_call: NA
cdr3_length: 17
j_call: TRBJ1-2

cdr3_aa: CVSSLSGDNQPQHF
cdr3_nt: TGTGTCAGCAGCTTGTCAGGGGACAATCAGCCCCAGCATTTT
v_call: TRBV11-3
d_call: NA
cdr3_length: 14
j_call: TRBJ1-5

cdr3_aa: CASSFGDRNQETQYF
cdr3_nt: TGTGCCAGCAGCTTCGGGGACAGGAATCAAGAGACCCAGTACTTC
v_call: TRBV6-1
d_call: TRBD1
cdr3_length: 15
j_call: TRBJ2-5

cdr3_aa: CASSVDARGPANYGYTF
cdr3_nt: TGTGCCAGCAGCGTAGATGCCAGGGGGCCGGCTAACTATGGCTACACCTTC
v_call: TRBV9
d_call: TRBD1
cdr3_length: 17
j_call: TRBJ1-2

cdr3_aa: CASSLRQGDYGYTF
cdr3_nt: TGTGCCAGCAGCTTACGACAGGGAGACTATGGCTACACCTTC
v_call: TRBV7-2
d_call: TRBD1
cdr3_length: 14
j_call: TRBJ1-2

cdr3_aa: CASSHSVDRGVSANEKLFF
cdr3_nt: TGTGCCAGCAGCCATAGTGTGGACAGGGGGGTCTCGGCTAATGAAAAACTGTTTTTT
v_call: TRBV9
d_call: TRBD1
cdr3_length: 19
j_call: TRBJ1-4